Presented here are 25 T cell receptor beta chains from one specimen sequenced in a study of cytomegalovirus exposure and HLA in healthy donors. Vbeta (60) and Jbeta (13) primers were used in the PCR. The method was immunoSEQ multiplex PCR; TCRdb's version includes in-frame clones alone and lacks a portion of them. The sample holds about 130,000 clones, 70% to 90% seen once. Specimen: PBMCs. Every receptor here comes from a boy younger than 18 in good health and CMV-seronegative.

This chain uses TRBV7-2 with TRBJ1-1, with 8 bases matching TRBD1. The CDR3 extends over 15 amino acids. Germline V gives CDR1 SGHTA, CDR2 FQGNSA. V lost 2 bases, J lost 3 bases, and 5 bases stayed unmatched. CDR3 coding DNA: TGTGCCAGCAGCTTATATCCGGACAGGGACACTGAAGCTTTCTTT. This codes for CASSLYPDRDTEAFF.

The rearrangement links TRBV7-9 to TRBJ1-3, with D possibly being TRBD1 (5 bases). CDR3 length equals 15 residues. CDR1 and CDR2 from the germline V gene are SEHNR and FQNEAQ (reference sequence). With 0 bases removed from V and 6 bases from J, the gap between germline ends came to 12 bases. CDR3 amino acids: CASSLAQGAENTIYF. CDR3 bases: TGTGCCAGCAGCTTAGCGCAAGGGGCGGAAAACACCATATATTTT. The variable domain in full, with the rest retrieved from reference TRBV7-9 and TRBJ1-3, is DTGVSQNPRHKITKRGQNVTFRCDPISEHNRLYWYRQTLGQGPEFLTYFQNEAQLEKSRLLSDRFSAERPKGSFSTLEIQRTEQGDSAMYLCASSLAQGAENTIYFGEGSWLTVV.

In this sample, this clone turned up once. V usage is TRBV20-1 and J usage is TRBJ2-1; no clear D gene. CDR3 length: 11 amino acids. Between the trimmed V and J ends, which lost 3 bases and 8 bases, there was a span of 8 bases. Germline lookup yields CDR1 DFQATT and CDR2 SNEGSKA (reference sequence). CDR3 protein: CSASIMYEQFF. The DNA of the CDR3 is TGCAGTGCTAGTATTATGTATGAGCAGTTCTTC.

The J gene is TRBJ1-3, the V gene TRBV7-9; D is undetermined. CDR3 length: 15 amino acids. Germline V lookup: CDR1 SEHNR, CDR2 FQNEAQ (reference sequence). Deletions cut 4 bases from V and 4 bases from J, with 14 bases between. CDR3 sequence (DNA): TGTGCCAGCAGCTCACCGTTGGGCAAAGGAAACACCATATATTTT. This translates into CASSSPLGKGNTIYF.

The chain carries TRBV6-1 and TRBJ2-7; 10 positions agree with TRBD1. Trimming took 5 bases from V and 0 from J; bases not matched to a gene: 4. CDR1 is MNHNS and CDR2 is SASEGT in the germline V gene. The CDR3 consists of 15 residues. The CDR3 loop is CASSPRTGGSYEQYF. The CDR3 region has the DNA TGTGCCAGCAGTCCTAGGACAGGGGGCTCCTACGAGCAGTACTTC.

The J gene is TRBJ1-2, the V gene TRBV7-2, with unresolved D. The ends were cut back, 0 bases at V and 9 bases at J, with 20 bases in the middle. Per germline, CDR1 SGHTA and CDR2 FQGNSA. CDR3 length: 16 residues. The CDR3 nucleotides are TGTGCCAGCAGCTTAGCGTGGGGAGGGAACCTATGGAGCTACACCTTC. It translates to CASSLAWGGNLWSYTF.

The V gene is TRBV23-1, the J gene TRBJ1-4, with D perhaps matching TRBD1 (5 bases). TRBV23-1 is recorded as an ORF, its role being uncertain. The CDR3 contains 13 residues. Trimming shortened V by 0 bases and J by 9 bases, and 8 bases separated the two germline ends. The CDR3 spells CASSQSAGKKLFF. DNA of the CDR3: TGCGCCAGCAGTCAATCGGCAGGGAAAAAACTGTTTTTT.

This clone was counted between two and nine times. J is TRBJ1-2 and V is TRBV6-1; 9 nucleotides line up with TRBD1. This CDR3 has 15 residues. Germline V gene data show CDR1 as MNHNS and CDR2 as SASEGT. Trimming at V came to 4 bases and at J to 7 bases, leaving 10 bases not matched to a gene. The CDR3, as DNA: TGTGCCAGCAGTGCCCCTATGGGACAGGGCGGTGGCTACACCTTC. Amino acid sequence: CASSAPMGQGGGYTF.

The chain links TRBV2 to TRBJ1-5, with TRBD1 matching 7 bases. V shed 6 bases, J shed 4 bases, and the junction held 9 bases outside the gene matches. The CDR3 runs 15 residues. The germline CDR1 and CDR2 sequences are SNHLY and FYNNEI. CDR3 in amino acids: CASRSGTDENQPQHF. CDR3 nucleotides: TGTGCCAGCAGGTCCGGGACAGATGAAAATCAGCCCCAGCATTTT.

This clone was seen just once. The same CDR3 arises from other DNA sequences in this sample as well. The CDR3 spells CASSLGLAGSNEQFF. CDR3 nucleotides: TGTGCCAGCAGCTTAGGGCTAGCGGGGTCCAATGAGCAGTTCTTC. The V and J genes are TRBV7-9 and TRBJ2-1, with 9 bases identical to TRBD2. The CDR3 totals 15 residues. Looked up from germline, CDR1 is SEHNR and CDR2 is FQNEAQ (reference sequence). The V and J ends lost 1 base and 6 bases, in that order; junction bases with no gene match: 4.

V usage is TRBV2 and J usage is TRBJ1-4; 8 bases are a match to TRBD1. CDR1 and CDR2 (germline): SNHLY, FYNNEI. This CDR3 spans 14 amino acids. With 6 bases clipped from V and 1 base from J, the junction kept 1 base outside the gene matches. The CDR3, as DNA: TGTGCCAGCAGCGGACAGGGAACTAATGAAAAACTGTTTTTT. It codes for CASSGQGTNEKLFF.

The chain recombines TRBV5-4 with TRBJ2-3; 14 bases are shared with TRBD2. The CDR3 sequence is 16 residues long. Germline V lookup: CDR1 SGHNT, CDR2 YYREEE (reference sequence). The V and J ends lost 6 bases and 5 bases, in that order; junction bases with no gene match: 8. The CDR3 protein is CASTTGTSGGQDTQYF. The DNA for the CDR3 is TGTGCCAGCACCACAGGGACTAGCGGGGGCCAAGATACGCAGTATTTT.

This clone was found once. The CDR3 is CASRYRQGAGETQYF. In DNA form, the CDR3 reads TGTGCCAGCAGATATCGACAGGGGGCGGGGGAGACCCAGTACTTC. This chain uses TRBV27 with TRBJ2-5, with 10 bases identical to TRBD1. V was pared by 6 bases and J by 5 bases, with 9 bases of the junction left unmatched. There are 15 residues in the CDR3. Per germline, CDR1 MNHEY and CDR2 SMNVEV (reference sequence).

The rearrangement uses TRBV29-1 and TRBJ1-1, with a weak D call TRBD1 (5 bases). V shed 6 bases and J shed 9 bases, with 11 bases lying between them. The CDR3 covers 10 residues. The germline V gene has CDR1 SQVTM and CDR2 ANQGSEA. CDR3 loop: CSVQGAQAFF. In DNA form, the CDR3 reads TGCAGCGTGCAAGGGGCCCAAGCTTTCTTT.

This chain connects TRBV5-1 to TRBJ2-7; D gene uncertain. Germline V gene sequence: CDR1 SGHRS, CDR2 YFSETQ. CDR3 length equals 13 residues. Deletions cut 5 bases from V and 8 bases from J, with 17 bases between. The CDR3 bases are TGCGCCAGCAGGGCAGAGGCCCCGGCCAAGCAGTACTTC. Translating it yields CASRAEAPAKQYF.

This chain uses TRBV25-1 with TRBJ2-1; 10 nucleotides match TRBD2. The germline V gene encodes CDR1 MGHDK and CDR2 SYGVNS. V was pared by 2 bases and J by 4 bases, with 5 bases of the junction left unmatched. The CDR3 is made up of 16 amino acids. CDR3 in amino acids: CASSETGTSEYNEQFF. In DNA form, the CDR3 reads TGTGCCAGCAGTGAAACCGGGACTAGCGAATACAATGAGCAGTTCTTC.

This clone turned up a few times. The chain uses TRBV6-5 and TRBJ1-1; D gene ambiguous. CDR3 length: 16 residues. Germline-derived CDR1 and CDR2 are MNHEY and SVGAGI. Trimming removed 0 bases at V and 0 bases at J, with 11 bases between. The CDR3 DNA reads TGTGCCAGCAGTTACTCACGGGGAACACTGAACACTGAAGCTTTCTTT. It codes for CASSYSRGTLNTEAFF.

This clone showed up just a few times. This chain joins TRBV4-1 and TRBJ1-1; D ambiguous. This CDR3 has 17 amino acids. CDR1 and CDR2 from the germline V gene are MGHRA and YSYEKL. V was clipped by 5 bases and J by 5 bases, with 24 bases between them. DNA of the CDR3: TGCGCCAGCAGCTTGGAAATCCAGTCACGGAGAAGAACTGAAGCTTTCTTT. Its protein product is CASSLEIQSRRRTEAFF.

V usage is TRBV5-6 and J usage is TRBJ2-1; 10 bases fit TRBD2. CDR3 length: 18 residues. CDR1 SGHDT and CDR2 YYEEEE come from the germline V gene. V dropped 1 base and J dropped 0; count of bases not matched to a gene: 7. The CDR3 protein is CASSLPPSGRTSYNEQFF. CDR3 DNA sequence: TGTGCCAGCAGCTTGCCTCCTAGCGGGAGAACCTCCTACAATGAGCAGTTCTTC.

The CDR3 protein is CAWSVRGARGFQPQHF. The CDR3 region has the DNA TGTGCCTGGAGTGTACGGGGGGCGCGCGGGTTTCAGCCCCAGCATTTT. The chain joins TRBV30 to TRBJ1-5, with a weak D call TRBD1 (6 bases). The CDR3 is 16 amino acids. The germline V and J ends were trimmed by 0 bases and 6 bases, with 18 bases remaining between them. Germline assignment: CDR1 GTSNPN and CDR2 SVGIG (reference sequence).

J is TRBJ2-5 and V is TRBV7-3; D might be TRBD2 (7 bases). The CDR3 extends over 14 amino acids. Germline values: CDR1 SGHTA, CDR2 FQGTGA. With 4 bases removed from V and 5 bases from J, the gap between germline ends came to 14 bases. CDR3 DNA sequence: TGTGCCAGCAGCTCCGGGGGGCCGGGGGAGACCCAGTACTTC. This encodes CASSSGGPGETQYF.

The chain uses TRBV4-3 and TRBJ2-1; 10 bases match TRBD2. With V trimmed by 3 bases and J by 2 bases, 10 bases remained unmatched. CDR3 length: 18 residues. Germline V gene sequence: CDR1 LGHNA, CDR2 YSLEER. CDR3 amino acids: CASSHERAGGLAYNEQFF. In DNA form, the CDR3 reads TGCGCCAGCAGCCATGAAAGAGCGGGGGGGCTAGCCTACAATGAGCAGTTCTTC.

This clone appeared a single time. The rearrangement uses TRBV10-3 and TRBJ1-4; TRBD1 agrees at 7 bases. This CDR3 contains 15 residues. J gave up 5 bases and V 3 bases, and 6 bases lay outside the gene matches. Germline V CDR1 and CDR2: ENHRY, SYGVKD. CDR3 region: CAISDPGQQNEKLFF. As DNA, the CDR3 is TGTGCCATCAGTGATCCGGGACAGCAGAATGAAAAACTGTTTTTT.

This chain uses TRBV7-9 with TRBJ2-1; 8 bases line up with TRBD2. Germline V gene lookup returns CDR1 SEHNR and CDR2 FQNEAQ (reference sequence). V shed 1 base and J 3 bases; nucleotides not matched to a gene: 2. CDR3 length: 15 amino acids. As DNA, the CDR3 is TGTGCCAGCAGCTTAGAAGCGGGAGTCTACAATGAGCAGTTCTTC. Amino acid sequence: CASSLEAGVYNEQFF.

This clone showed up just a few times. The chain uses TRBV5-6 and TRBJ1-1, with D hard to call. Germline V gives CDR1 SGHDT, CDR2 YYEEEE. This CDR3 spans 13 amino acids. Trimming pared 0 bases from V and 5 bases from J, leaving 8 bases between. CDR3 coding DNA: TGTGCCAGCAGCTTGGTCGACGGGACTGAAGCTTTCTTT. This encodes CASSLVDGTEAFF.